The 27 T cell receptor beta chains given below trace back to one sample, sequenced in a study of T cell repertoires in cytomegalovirus infection. TCRdb called the reads again in MiXCR, with one record for every CDR3 protein. The sample records 700,000 to 950,000 distinct CDR3 sequences, 30% to 35% being singletons. Which antigens these TCRs recognize remains unknown. The sample consisted of cultured CD8+ T cells from PBMCs, taken from culture after CMV antigen stimulation. The origin of the receptors is a human donor in good health (CMV status not recorded). Some clones in this sample may be carry-over from other donors' samples.

CDR3 nucleotides: TGCGCCAGCAGCCAAGATGGGCCGTGGGGACTAGCGGTGGGAGAGACCCAGTACTTC. This translates into CASSQDGPWGLAVGETQYF. This chain links TRBV4-1 with TRBJ2-5; the match to TRBD2 covers 11 bases. The CDR3 is 19 amino acids. J lost 4 bases, V lost 0 bases, and 13 bases had no gene match. Per germline, CDR1 MGHRA and CDR2 YSYEKL.

Notes on this clonotype: Its ends do not fully match the called genes, so a read error is possible. The V call is TRBV6-1, the J call TRBJ2-6, with 9 bases that match TRBD1. CDR1 MNHNS and CDR2 SASEGT come from the germline V gene. This CDR3 spans 17 amino acids. The CDR3 spells CANSYGTGSNKANVLTF. The CDR3 DNA sequence: TGTGCCAACAGTTACGGGACAGGGTCCAATAAGGCCAACGTCCTGACTTTC.

This clonotype was recorded many times. The chain employs TRBV7-8 and TRBJ1-2, with TRBD1 as a possible D gene (6 bases). V was clipped by 0 bases and J by 2 bases, with 16 bases between them. Germline V gene sequence: CDR1 SGHVS, CDR2 FQNEAQ. CDR3 size: 17 residues. Here the CDR3 reads CASSLALPPDSNYGYTF. The DNA for the CDR3 is TGTGCCAGCAGCTTAGCGCTTCCCCCGGACAGCAACTATGGCTACACCTTC.

This chain uses TRBV9 with TRBJ2-6; D is unclear. V was pared by 4 bases and J by 1 base, with 6 bases between. CDR1 is SGDLS and CDR2 is YYNGEE in the germline V gene. CDR3 length: 14 residues. CDR3 coding DNA: TGTGCCAGCAGCCACCCTTCTGGGGCCAACGTCCTGACTTTC. This codes for CASSHPSGANVLTF.

This clonotype was found a few times. The V gene is TRBV7-2, the J gene TRBJ2-2, with D perhaps matching TRBD1 (6 bases). V was cut by 8 bases and J by 7 bases, with 20 bases left in between. Per the germline V gene, CDR1 is SGHTA and CDR2 is FQGNSA. This CDR3 has 15 amino acids. CDR3 DNA: TGTGCCAGCCTCGAGGCAGGGGCTACGGGCGGGGAGCTGTTTTTT. Protein product: CASLEAGATGGELFF. The variable domain in full, completed from reference TRBV7-2 and TRBJ2-2, reads GAGVSQSPSNKVTEKGKDVELRCDPISGHTALYWYRQSLGQGLEFLIYFQGNSAPDKSGLPSDRFSAERTGGSVSTLTIQRTQQEDSAVYLCASLEAGATGGELFFGEGSRLTVL.

The chain links TRBV2 to TRBJ1-4; maybe TRBD1 (5 bases). There are 18 residues in the CDR3. Trimming shortened V by 8 bases and J by 8 bases, and 30 bases separated the two germline ends. Germline V CDR1 and CDR2: SNHLY, FYNNEI. CDR3: CASARGRSGATAGEKLFF. DNA for the CDR3: TGTGCCAGCGCCCGGGGCAGGAGCGGGGCGACGGCGGGAGAAAAACTGTTTTTT.

The gene calls are TRBV2 and TRBJ1-1; D gene uncertain. The germline gives CDR1 SNHLY, CDR2 FYNNEI. The V end was cut by 10 bases, the J end by 7 bases, with 13 bases between. This CDR3 comprises 11 residues. The CDR3 coding sequence is TGTGCCACCTGCGGCGGGAATGAAGCTTTCTTT. Its translation: CATCGGNEAFF.

This clonotype was seen a single time. Germline is not matched at one junction end, which may reflect a read error. This rearrangement joins TRBV7-9 to TRBJ2-3, with D tentatively TRBD1 (6 bases). CDR1 and CDR2 from the germline V gene are SEHNR and FQNEAQ (reference sequence). The CDR3 length is 14 residues. CDR3 coding DNA: TGTGCCAACAGCCTACAGGGTATTCTAGATACGCAGTATTTT. Its protein product is CANSLQGILDTQYF.

Regarding this clonotype: The germline gene is not matched at one end of the junction; a read error may be the cause. This rearrangement joins TRBV12-3 or TRBV12-4 to TRBJ2-7; TRBD2 agrees at 11 bases. The CDR3 loop spans 15 amino acids. The CDR3 DNA reads TGTGCCAGCGGTTTAGCGGCTAGCGGGGGGTACGAGCAGTACTTC. Protein: CASGLAASGGYEQYF.

This clonotype was counted many times. The chain links TRBV7-9 to TRBJ1-1; possible D gene TRBD1, 6 bases. From germline, CDR1 is SEHNR and CDR2 FQNEAQ (reference sequence). V lost 7 bases to trimming and J lost 5 bases, with 29 bases between them. CDR3 length: 18 residues. For the CDR3, the DNA is TGTGCCAGCATACGCCGGGAACAGGGAAGCGGATATCTGACTGAAGCTTTCTTT. This sequence encodes CASIRREQGSGYLTEAFF.

The rearrangement links TRBV6-8 to TRBJ1-4; D might be TRBD1 (5 bases). Germline loops: CDR1 MNHGY, CDR2 SAAAGT. V shed 0 bases and J shed 7 bases, with 12 bases lying between them. This CDR3 is built from 15 residues. CDR3 region: CASSYSGPSVEKLFF. In DNA, the CDR3 is TGTGCCAGCAGTTACTCGGGACCATCGGTTGAAAAACTGTTTTTT.

The chain recombines TRBV19 with TRBJ1-5; D is perhaps TRBD1 (5 bases). The CDR3 covers 14 residues. Trimming took 7 bases from V and 1 from J, leaving 11 bases between them. Germline CDR1 reads LNHDA; CDR2 reads SQIVND (reference sequence). The CDR3 sequence is CASKIGGSNQPQHF. The CDR3 coding sequence is TGTGCCAGTAAAATCGGGGGAAGCAATCAGCCCCAGCATTTT.

The chain has TRBV19 and TRBJ2-4, with TRBD1 matching 8 bases. Germline CDR1 LNHDA, CDR2 SQIVND (reference sequence). The length of the CDR3 is 15 residues. The V segment lost 8 bases and the J segment 0 bases; nucleotides outside the gene matches: 6. For the CDR3, the DNA is TGTGCCAGTTGGACAGGGCTTGTAGCCAAAAACATTCAGTACTTC. Its protein is CASWTGLVAKNIQYF. Supplemented by reference TRBV19 and TRBJ2-4, the full variable domain reads DGGITQSPKYLFRKEGQNVTLSCEQNLNHDAMYWYRQDPGQGLRLIYYSQIVNDFQKGDIAEGYSVSREKKESFPLTVTSAQKNPTAFYLCASWTGLVAKNIQYFGAGTRLSVL.

This chain links TRBV20-1 with TRBJ2-4, with no clear D. The germline V and J ends were trimmed by 1 base and 3 bases, with 7 bases remaining between them. The CDR3 is made up of 13 amino acids. Per the germline V gene, CDR1 is DFQATT and CDR2 is SNEGSKA (reference sequence). Here the CDR3 reads CSARVRNKNIQYF. The CDR3, as DNA: TGCAGTGCTAGAGTTCGGAACAAAAACATTCAGTACTTC.

At least ten counts were recorded for this clonotype. The chain is built from TRBV7-9 and TRBJ1-1; tentative D call: TRBD1 (6 bases). Per the germline V gene, CDR1 is SEHNR and CDR2 is FQNEAQ (reference sequence). Trimming shortened V by 5 bases and J by 3 bases, and 19 bases separated the two germline ends. The CDR3 has 16 residues. Here the CDR3 DNA reads TGTGCCAGCAGCACCTTCTCGGCCCCAGGGGACACTGAAGCTTTCTTT. Translated: CASSTFSAPGDTEAFF.

The V and J genes are TRBV7-9 and TRBJ2-3; D might be TRBD1 (5 bases). Trimming removed 1 base from V and 0 bases from J, with 11 bases in between. The CDR3 consists of 16 residues. Per the germline V gene, CDR1 is SEHNR and CDR2 is FQNEAQ (reference sequence). The CDR3 spells CASSLGTRTSTDTQYF. The CDR3 region has the DNA TGTGCCAGCAGCTTAGGAACGCGGACAAGCACAGATACGCAGTATTTT.

The V and J genes are TRBV19 and TRBJ1-1; D remains unclear. The germline V gene has CDR1 LNHDA and CDR2 SQIVND (reference sequence). The CDR3 extends over 15 amino acids. V was shortened by 1 base and J by 0 bases, with 9 bases between the two germline ends. The CDR3 loop is CASSIVSQMNTEAFF. As DNA, the CDR3 is TGTGCCAGTAGTATAGTTTCACAGATGAACACTGAAGCTTTCTTT. The complete variable domain, with remaining parts taken from reference TRBV19 and TRBJ1-1, reads DGGITQSPKYLFRKEGQNVTLSCEQNLNHDAMYWYRQDPGQGLRLIYYSQIVNDFQKGDIAEGYSVSREKKESFPLTVTSAQKNPTAFYLCASSIVSQMNTEAFFGQGTRLTVV.

This clonotype has more than one count but fewer than ten. The chain carries TRBV12-3 or TRBV12-4 and TRBJ2-7; 8 bases line up with TRBD2. Trimming cost V 5 bases and J 6 bases; bases outside gene matches: 6. The CDR3 length is 13 residues. In DNA, the CDR3 is TGTGCCAGCAGTATCGGGGGGGCCTTCGAGCAGTACGTC. This translates into CASSIGGAFEQYV.

The V gene is TRBV19, the J gene TRBJ1-1, with D possibly TRBD1 on 5 matching bases. The germline V and J ends were trimmed by 10 bases and 8 bases, with 17 bases remaining between them. The CDR3 is made up of 12 amino acids. Germline CDR1 LNHDA, CDR2 SQIVND (reference sequence). CDR3 DNA: TGTGCCACCGTACTGTGGGGGACGGAAGCTTTCTTT. As protein: CATVLWGTEAFF.

This clonotype has ten or more counts. The rearrangement links TRBV7-6 to TRBJ2-5; 9 bases align to TRBD1. Germline V lookup: CDR1 SGHVS, CDR2 FNYEAQ. Unmatched junction bases numbered 9, after V lost 5 bases and J lost 5 bases. The CDR3 sequence is 15 residues long. The CDR3 region has the DNA TGTGCCAGCAGCATTGGACAGGGGATGCCGGAGACCCAGTACTTC. Translated, it gives CASSIGQGMPETQYF.

This clonotype has at least ten counts. The CDR3 protein is CASSSTGTGGPRLNEQFF. CDR3 coding DNA: TGTGCCAGCAGTTCGACCGGGACAGGGGGCCCCCGTTTGAATGAGCAGTTCTTC. V usage is TRBV6-1 and J usage is TRBJ2-1; 12 bases are a match to TRBD1. The CDR3 loop spans 18 amino acids. J gave up 7 bases and V 5 bases, and 15 bases lay outside the gene matches. The germline V gene encodes CDR1 MNHNS and CDR2 SASEGT.

This rearrangement joins TRBV11-3 to TRBJ1-5, with TRBD1 identical over 7 bases. The CDR3 length is 20 residues. Germline loops: CDR1 SGHNT, CDR2 YENEEA. With 0 bases clipped from V and 2 bases from J, the junction kept 16 bases outside the gene matches. In nucleotides, the CDR3 is TGTGCCAGCAGCTTAGACGACCGACGTGGGGACAGCGACGGCAATCAGCCCCAGCATTTT. Protein product: CASSLDDRRGDSDGNQPQHF.

CDR3 nucleotide sequence: TGTGCCAGCAGTAGGAACAGGGGTTCCCTCTCCTACGAGCAGTACGTC. Its translation is CASSRNRGSLSYEQYV. This rearrangement joins TRBV6-2 or TRBV6-3 to TRBJ2-7; 7 positions agree with TRBD1. CDR1 MNHEY and CDR2 SVGEGT come from the germline V gene. V shed 5 bases and J 0 bases; nucleotides not matched to a gene: 10. The CDR3 contains 16 residues.

This clonotype was seen only a few times. This chain connects TRBV19 to TRBJ1-5, with D perhaps TRBD1 (6 bases). The CDR3 totals 15 residues. The V and J ends lost 5 bases and 2 bases respectively, with 13 bases between them. Germline V gene data show CDR1 as LNHDA and CDR2 as SQIVND (reference sequence). CDR3: CASSWGALGNQPQHF. CDR3 DNA sequence: TGTGCCAGTAGTTGGGGGGCTCTAGGCAATCAGCCCCAGCATTTT. The complete variable domain, with remaining parts taken from reference TRBV19 and TRBJ1-5, reads DGGITQSPKYLFRKEGQNVTLSCEQNLNHDAMYWYRQDPGQGLRLIYYSQIVNDFQKGDIAEGYSVSREKKESFPLTVTSAQKNPTAFYLCASSWGALGNQPQHFGDGTRLSIL.

This rearrangement joins TRBV29-1 to TRBJ2-7, with a weak D call TRBD2 (7 bases). The CDR3 consists of 12 residues. The germline V and J ends were trimmed by 4 bases and 6 bases, with 13 bases remaining between them. CDR1 SQVTM and CDR2 ANQGSEA come from the germline V gene. CDR3 residues: CSVVEGEGEQYF. Here the CDR3 DNA reads TGCAGCGTTGTTGAGGGGGAGGGCGAGCAGTACTTC.

This clonotype has a handful of counts. The rearrangement uses TRBV7-6 and TRBJ2-5; TRBD1 matches at 11 bases. Germline V CDR1 and CDR2: SGHVS, FNYEAQ. The CDR3 runs to 13 residues. The ends lost 6 bases at V and 10 bases at J; junction bases unmatched: 7. This chain's CDR3 is CASRGSGQGDQYF. CDR3 sequence (DNA): TGTGCCAGCAGAGGTTCGGGACAGGGGGACCAGTACTTC.

This clonotype was recorded only once. One end of the junction varies from germline; a read error may be responsible. The chain joins TRBV5-1 to TRBJ2-1, with 11 bases that match TRBD2. The CDR3 runs 18 residues. CDR1 SGHRS and CDR2 YFSETQ come from the germline V gene. Here the CDR3 DNA reads TGCGCCAACAGCTTGGGGCTAGCGGGGGGACTAACCTACAATGAGCAGTTCTTC. The encoded protein is CANSLGLAGGLTYNEQFF. Drawing the rest from reference TRBV5-1 and TRBJ2-1, the complete variable domain is KAGVTQTPRYLIKTRGQQVTLSCSPISGHRSVSWYQQTPGQGLQFLFEYFSETQRNKGNFPGRFSGRQFSNSRSEMNVSTLELGDSALYLCANSLGLAGGLTYNEQFFGPGTRLTVL.